This T cell receptor (beta chain) was profiled in a study of OX40 agonist ivuxolimab in advanced cancers. On the study more broadly: The study treated patients with ivuxolimab, an agonistic anti-OX40 (CD134) antibody.

TCRdb's table, derived via immunoSEQ multiplex PCR, lists solely in-frame clones and lacks some. Here the sample spans some 55,000 clones, approximately 75% being singletons. Germline-derived CDR1 and CDR2 are MNHEY and SVGAGI. The CDR3 runs to 14 residues. V was pared by 6 bases and J by 7 bases, with 16 bases between. Material: CD4+ or CD8+ T cells sorted from blood, obtained in a trial of the OX40 agonist ivuxolimab. The clonotype was recovered from an adult with an advanced solid tumor such as melanoma, head and neck, liver or kidney cancer. The chain has TRBV6-5 and TRBJ1-5, with D perhaps matching TRBD1 (6 bases). CDR3 in DNA: TGTGCCAGCAGACAGGGTGGCTCGGGGCAGCCCCAGCATTTT. Translated: CASRQGGSGQPQHF.